The rows below give T cell receptor beta chains drawn from one sample of a study of T-cell reconstitution after alpha-beta-depleted transplantation in children. Each CDR3 protein is one row after TCRdb ran MiXCR on the PCR reads. The sample gives approximately 350,000 distinct CDR3 sequences, around a tenth of which show up once; 2% to 3% is in the top ten. The specimen comprised PBMCs from the stem cell graft donor, sampled from the stem cell graft. The receptors originated from a human donor who donated a stem cell graft to a child with acute lymphoblastic leukemia. Both conserved end residues are part of each CDR3. A D gene is named only where the DNA matches it firmly. Rows may omit the clone size; those that give it use once, few, many or a size class.

CDR3 length	clone size	V gene	D gene	J gene	CDR3 DNA	CDR3 protein
14	few	TRBV9	NA	TRBJ2-2	TGTGCCAGCAGCGTAGATGGAGACACCGGGGAGCTGTTTTTT	CASSVDGDTGELFF
13	many	TRBV25-1	NA	TRBJ1-6	TGTGCCAGCAGTGAGGTGGGGAATTCACCCCTCCACTTT	CASSEVGNSPLHF
14	NA	TRBV5-1	NA	TRBJ1-1	TGCGCCAGCAGCTTACGGCAGGCTTCGACTGAAGCTTTCTTT	CASSLRQASTEAFF
17	NA	TRBV5-1	TRBD2	TRBJ2-7	TGCGCCAGCAGCTTGGCCTCAGGAGCGGGAGTGGCCTACGAGCAGTACTTC	CASSLASGAGVAYEQYF
13	few	TRBV7-9	NA	TRBJ1-2	TGTGCCAGCAGCTTTAATGGACGCTATGGCTACACCTTC	CASSFNGRYGYTF
16	many	TRBV7-3	TRBD2	TRBJ2-3	TGTGCCAGCAGCCGCTCCGGGACTAGCAAATCCCATACGCAGTATTTT	CASSRSGTSKSHTQYF
15	NA	TRBV4-2	NA	TRBJ1-2	TGTGCCAGCAGCCAAGATCTCCAGGGTAGCTATGGCTACACCTTC	CASSQDLQGSYGYTF
19	few	TRBV5-6	TRBD2	TRBJ2-1	TGTGCCAGCAGCTTCCGGACTAGCGGGAGGGCGGGCTCCTACAATGAGCAGTTCTTC	CASSFRTSGRAGSYNEQFF
14	many	TRBV2	TRBD1	TRBJ2-7	TGTGCCAGCAACTTACAGGGGAAGGGCTACGAGCAGTACTTC	CASNLQGKGYEQYF
15	NA	TRBV18	NA	TRBJ1-3	TGTGCCAGCTCACTATCCGCTTTTTCTGGAAACACCATATATTTT	CASSLSAFSGNTIYF
14	few	TRBV11-3	NA	TRBJ2-5	TGTGCCAGCAGCTTCGGGGGAGTCCGGGAGACCCAGTACTTC	CASSFGGVRETQYF
14	many	TRBV4-2	NA	TRBJ2-4	TGTGCCAGCAGCCCCGGGGGATCGGCCAACATTCAGTACTTC	CASSPGGSANIQYF
14	NA	TRBV19	NA	TRBJ1-5	TGTGCCAGTAGCCAGCGAGGGAGCAATCAGCCCCAGCATTTT	CASSQRGSNQPQHF
14	NA	TRBV28	TRBD1	TRBJ2-7	TGTGCCAGCAGTTCGGACAGGGACCGATACGAGCAGTACTTC	CASSSDRDRYEQYF
11	many	TRBV2	NA	TRBJ2-1	TGTGCCAGCACTCTTTACAATGAGCAGTTCTTC	CASTLYNEQFF
15	few	TRBV5-1	TRBD2	TRBJ2-7	TGCGCCAGCAGCTTCCGTACTAGCGATCCCTACGAGCAGTACTTC	CASSFRTSDPYEQYF
15	few	TRBV4-3	NA	TRBJ2-7	TGCGCCAGCAGCTCAAACCCGGGATCGTCCTACGAGCAGTACTTC	CASSSNPGSSYEQYF
14	many	TRBV5-1	NA	TRBJ1-2	TGCGCCAGCAGCTTGGCCGAAGGAGCCTATGGCTACACCTTC	CASSLAEGAYGYTF
17	NA	TRBV5-1	NA	TRBJ1-2	TGCGCCAGCAGCTTCGGACCCTCGGGGGTAGCAGACTATGGCTACACCTTC	CASSFGPSGVADYGYTF
16	NA	TRBV24-1	NA	TRBJ2-1	TGTGCCACCAGTGAGGATAGCGGACGCTCCTACAATGAGCAGTTCTTC	CATSEDSGRSYNEQFF
16	few	TRBV7-3	NA	TRBJ1-2	TGTGCCAGCAGCTTAAAGGGCCCGCCATCTGACTATGGCTACACCTTC	CASSLKGPPSDYGYTF
17	few	TRBV6-2/TRBV6-3	TRBD1	TRBJ1-5	TGTGCCAGCAGTTACGTCTTCGGACAGGGTGGTAATCAGCCCCAGCATTTT	CASSYVFGQGGNQPQHF
13	NA	TRBV11-3	NA	TRBJ1-1	TGTGCCAGCAGCTTACGTCCGTGGACAGCCCCTTTCTTT	CASSLRPWTAPFF
15	few	TRBV5-6	NA	TRBJ1-1	TGTGCCAGCAGCTTGCCGGGCAGGGTAGGGACTGAAGCTTTCTTT	CASSLPGRVGTEAFF